This T cell receptor beta chain emerged from a study of cytomegalovirus exposure and HLA in healthy donors. Overall study results and limits: Later analysis identified several of the most significant clusters that appeared linked to common viral pathogens. Confirmation in vitro established that a few CMV-associated chains were specific for CMV antigens.

It was with 60 Vbeta and 13 Jbeta primers that the PCR ran. The protocol was immunoSEQ multiplex PCR, while the TCRdb copy is restricted to in-frame clones and leaves out a portion. The sample carries about 120,000 clones, more than 65% recorded once. Germline CDR1 MRHNA, CDR2 SNTAGT. The V and J ends lost 6 bases and 0 bases, in that order; junction bases with no gene match: 7. This CDR3 contains 15 residues. Concerning this clone: The antigen is not known.

The clonotype was recovered from a man aged 18 to 29 in good health and CMV-seropositive. The sample comprised PBMCs. J is TRBJ1-1 and V is TRBV6-4; 7 bases are a match to TRBD1. The CDR3 sequence: CASRFPGQMNTEAFF. DNA of the CDR3: TGTGCCAGCAGATTTCCGGGACAGATGAACACTGAAGCTTTCTTT.